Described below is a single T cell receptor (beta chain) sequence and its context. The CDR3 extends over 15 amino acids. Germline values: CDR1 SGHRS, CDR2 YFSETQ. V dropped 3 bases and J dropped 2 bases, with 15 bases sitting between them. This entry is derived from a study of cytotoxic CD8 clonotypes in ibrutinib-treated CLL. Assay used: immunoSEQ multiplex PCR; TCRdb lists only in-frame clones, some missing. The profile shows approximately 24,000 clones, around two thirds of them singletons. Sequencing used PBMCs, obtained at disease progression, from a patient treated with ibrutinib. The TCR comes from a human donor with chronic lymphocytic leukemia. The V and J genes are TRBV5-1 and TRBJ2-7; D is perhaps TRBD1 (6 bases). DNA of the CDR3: TGCGCCAGCAGCTCCCTCGGACAGAATCCCTACGAGCAGTACTTC. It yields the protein CASSSLGQNPYEQYF.